These 17 T cell receptor beta chains were all obtained from the same sample, sequenced in a study of blood T cell repertoires in COVID-19. Assay: immunoSEQ multiplex PCR; the TCRdb copy retains only in-frame clones and omits some. Of some 240,000 clones in the sample, 75% to 90% were seen once. The sequenced material came from peripheral blood. These receptors all stem from a woman in her 70s with COVID-19, enrolled during active disease.

V and J are TRBV6-6 and TRBJ1-2; possible D gene TRBD1, 5 bases. V lost 7 bases and J lost 7, with 22 bases in between. Germline CDR1 and CDR2: MNHNY and SVGAGI (reference sequence). CDR3 size: 15 residues. For the CDR3, the DNA is TGTGCCAGCACCAACCTGCCCGGGGCCGGGAGTGGCTACACCTTC. Translated, it gives CASTNLPGAGSGYTF.

The rearrangement uses TRBV2 and TRBJ2-3, with 9 nucleotides matching TRBD2. J gave up 1 base and V 7 bases, and 3 bases lay outside the gene matches. This CDR3 has 14 residues. The germline CDR1 and CDR2 sequences are SNHLY and FYNNEI. CDR3 in amino acids: CASIAGGGTDTQYF. DNA for the CDR3: TGTGCCAGCATTGCGGGAGGGGGCACAGATACGCAGTATTTT.

This chain joins TRBV30 and TRBJ2-7; D may be TRBD1 (6 bases). Trimming left V 2 bases short and J 1 base short, with 12 bases between. The CDR3 is 14 residues long. Germline V gene data show CDR1 as GTSNPN and CDR2 as SVGIG (reference sequence). The CDR3 coding sequence is TGTGCCTGGAGTCCCCAGGGGTATTCCTACGAGCAGTACTTC. Translating gives CAWSPQGYSYEQYF.

The chain combines TRBV27 with TRBJ2-7, with D hard to call. Germline CDR1 reads MNHEY; CDR2 reads SMNVEV (reference sequence). The CDR3 loop spans 14 amino acids. Trimming pared 0 bases from V and 3 bases from J, leaving 9 bases between. The CDR3 DNA sequence: TGTGCCAGCAGTTTATCGGTCCAGGACTACGAGCAGTACTTC. It codes for CASSLSVQDYEQYF.

The chain combines TRBV11-2 with TRBJ2-2; D is unclear. CDR3 size: 16 residues. V lost 0 bases to trimming and J lost 0 bases, with 8 bases between them. Per the germline V gene, CDR1 is SGHAT and CDR2 is FQNNGV. CDR3 DNA: TGTGCCAGCAGCTTAGATCGAGTTCCGAACACCGGGGAGCTGTTTTTT. As protein: CASSLDRVPNTGELFF.

The chain is built from TRBV19 and TRBJ2-7; 10 nucleotides line up with TRBD2. The CDR3 is made up of 16 amino acids. The junction had 6 bases not matched to a gene; V was cut back by 4 bases and J by 0 bases. Germline V gene data show CDR1 as LNHDA and CDR2 as SQIVND (reference sequence). In nucleotides, the CDR3 is TGTGCCAGTAGTAGGACTAGCGGCGTATTCTCCTACGAGCAGTACTTC. The encoded protein is CASSRTSGVFSYEQYF.

The genes are TRBV9 and TRBJ2-6; no definite D call. V was trimmed by 0 bases and J by 0 bases, leaving 7 bases between them. The CDR3 runs 16 residues. Germline CDR1 SGDLS, CDR2 YYNGEE. The CDR3 loop reads CASSVVIPSGANVLTF. Written as DNA, the CDR3 is TGTGCCAGCAGCGTAGTCATCCCCTCTGGGGCCAACGTCCTGACTTTC.

This clone was seen a single time. In DNA, the CDR3 is TGTGCCATCAGTGATGGAGGGGATGGCAATCAGCCCCAGCATTTT. The encoded protein is CAISDGGDGNQPQHF. V and J are TRBV10-3 and TRBJ1-5, with D perhaps matching TRBD1 (5 bases). Germline CDR1 is ENHRY and CDR2 is SYGVKD. This CDR3 has 15 residues. V was clipped by 3 bases and J by 2 bases, with 11 bases between them.

As DNA, the CDR3 is TGCGCCAGCAGCCGGACAGGGGGCAATCAGCCCCAGCATTTT. Its translation: CASSRTGGNQPQHF. The V call is TRBV5-1, the J call TRBJ1-5; 9 bases agree with TRBD1. J was trimmed by 2 bases and V by 4 bases; bases with no gene match: 1. Germline assignment: CDR1 SGHRS and CDR2 YFSETQ. The length of the CDR3 is 14 residues.

The V and J genes are TRBV6-5 and TRBJ1-5; TRBD1 might be the D (5 bases). The CDR3 contains 15 residues. CDR1 is MNHEY and CDR2 is SVGAGI in the germline V gene. V shed 5 bases and J shed 7 bases, with 18 bases lying between them. The CDR3 protein is CASSLGGQGGQPQHF. The CDR3 nucleotides read TGTGCCAGCAGTCTGGGCGGGCAGGGAGGACAGCCCCAGCATTTT.

V usage is TRBV4-2 and J usage is TRBJ1-1; 10 bases line up with TRBD1. The CDR3 contains 16 residues. Trimming cost V 1 base and J 4 bases; bases outside gene matches: 6. Germline V gives CDR1 LGHNA, CDR2 YNFKEQ. This chain's CDR3 is CASSQVGTGESTEAFF. CDR3 DNA: TGTGCCAGCAGCCAAGTCGGGACAGGGGAGAGCACTGAAGCTTTCTTT.

The chain has TRBV28 and TRBJ2-2; 9 bases match TRBD2. The CDR3 runs 17 residues. V shed 2 bases, J shed 6 bases, and the junction held 10 bases outside the gene matches. Looked up from germline, CDR1 is MDHEN and CDR2 is SYDVKM. The CDR3 sequence: CASSLGAGTSIPGELFF. The CDR3 nucleotides read TGTGCCAGCAGTTTAGGGGCCGGGACTAGCATTCCCGGGGAGCTGTTTTTT. Full variable domain (missing parts from reference TRBV28 and TRBJ2-2): DVKVTQSSRYLVKRTGEKVFLECVQDMDHENMFWYRQDPGLGLRLIYFSYDVKMKEKGDIPEGYSVSREKKERFSLILESASTNQTSMYLCASSLGAGTSIPGELFFGEGSRLTVL.

In DNA form, the CDR3 reads TGCGCCAGCAGCTTGTTGGCGGGAGAGTCCTACGAGCAGTACTTC. Amino acids: CASSLLAGESYEQYF. This chain connects TRBV5-1 to TRBJ2-7, with 7 nucleotides matching TRBD2. The CDR3 totals 15 residues. Germline V gene lookup returns CDR1 SGHRS and CDR2 YFSETQ. V gave up 1 base and J gave up 1 base; unmatched junction bases: 5.

The chain uses TRBV14 and TRBJ1-2; maybe TRBD1 (5 bases). The length of the CDR3 is 15 residues. Trimming removed 0 bases at V and 8 bases at J, with 16 bases between. Germline CDR1 reads SGHDN; CDR2 reads FVKESK. DNA of the CDR3: TGTGCCAGCAGCCAAGATACCATGGGGCGTGGAGGCTACACCTTC. Its translation: CASSQDTMGRGGYTF.

The chain joins TRBV28 to TRBJ1-5, with 10 bases matching TRBD1. This CDR3 comprises 14 residues. Losses at the gene ends were 3 bases for V and 9 bases for J; bases not matched to a gene: 5. Germline V CDR1 and CDR2: MDHEN, SYDVKM. This CDR3 is CASSFGTGDLPQHF. CDR3 coding DNA: TGTGCCAGCAGTTTCGGGACAGGGGATCTGCCCCAGCATTTT.

The rearrangement joins TRBV30 to TRBJ2-2; weak D call: TRBD1 (5 bases). CDR3 length: 14 amino acids. The germline V gene has CDR1 GTSNPN and CDR2 SVGIG (reference sequence). V was trimmed by 3 bases and J by 3 bases, leaving 11 bases between them. The chain's CDR3 is CAWRTVSYTGELFF. In DNA form, the CDR3 reads TGTGCCTGGAGGACAGTCTCTTACACCGGGGAGCTGTTTTTT.

The J gene is TRBJ1-5, the V gene TRBV6-1; D gene unclear. The length of the CDR3 is 13 residues. Looked up from germline, CDR1 is MNHNS and CDR2 is SASEGT. V lost 3 bases and J 3 bases, leaving 6 bases between the germline ends. DNA for the CDR3: TGTGCCAGCAGTGACAGTCACAATCAGCCCCAGCATTTT. Its protein is CASSDSHNQPQHF.